Listed here are 29 T cell receptor beta chains from one sample, sequenced in a study of T cell responses to AZD1222 COVID-19 vaccine (dated by TCRdb to the early 2020s). The sample's time point label, in plain terms: about 28 days (+/-7) after the second vaccine dose. Libraries were made using the immunoSEQ multiplex PCR assay. Entries here come from immuneACCESS through TCRdb and include only in-frame sequences with V and J called. Some clones fail to appear in such tables; in the studies checked, an unresolved V gene covers under half of the shortfall, and the cause of the remainder is unknown. The sample table records about 200,000 clones; about 89% of these occur just once. The top ten clonotypes cover under 4% of the sample. The sequencing here drew on peripheral blood, taken 28 days after the second AZD1222 dose. All receptors come from an adult who received the AZD1222 COVID-19 vaccine.

The J gene is TRBJ1-1, the V gene TRBV30, with 8 nucleotides matching TRBD1. This CDR3 has 16 residues. The V gene's germline CDR1 is GTSNPN and CDR2 SVGIG (reference sequence). V lost 1 base to trimming and J lost 1 base; unmatched junction nucleotides: 8. CDR3 amino acids: CAWSGGQVSTNTEAFF. The CDR3 DNA reads TGTGCCTGGAGTGGGGGACAGGTATCTACGAACACTGAAGCTTTCTTT. The full variable domain, in which reference TRBV30 and TRBJ1-1 provide the parts outside the CDR3, is SQTIHQWPATLVQPVGSPLSLECTVEGTSNPNLYWYRQAAGRGLQLLFYSVGIGQISSEVPQNLSASRPQDRQFILSSKKLLLSDSGFYLCAWSGGQVSTNTEAFFGQGTRLTVV.

This chain uses TRBV19 with TRBJ1-4; 7 bases map to TRBD1. With 10 bases clipped from V and 7 bases from J, the junction kept 15 bases outside the gene matches. Germline CDR1 is LNHDA and CDR2 is SQIVND (reference sequence). The CDR3 consists of 15 residues. DNA for the CDR3: TGTGCCACCTTGCTATCCGGGACAGTGGGTGAAAAACTGTTTTTT. Protein: CATLLSGTVGEKLFF.

The V and J genes are TRBV3-1 (or the pseudogene TRBV3-2) and TRBJ2-2; D not certain. The CDR3 contains 17 residues. V lost 1 base, J lost 4 bases, and 16 bases lay in between. Germline CDR1 reads LGHDT; CDR2 reads YNNKEL (reference sequence). CDR3 coding DNA: TGTGCCAGCAGCCAAGCCAGTGGTAGCTATAGCACCGGGGAGCTGTTTTTT. It specifies CASSQASGSYSTGELFF.

The chain joins TRBV7-2 to TRBJ1-3; the D gene is possibly TRBD1 (5 bases). CDR1 is SGHTA, CDR2 FQGNSA, per germline. Trimming left V 2 bases short and J 0 bases short, with 11 bases between. The CDR3 contains 16 residues. The DNA of the CDR3 is TGTGCCAGCAGCTTAACCAGGGCTTACTCTGGAAACACCATATATTTT. This codes for CASSLTRAYSGNTIYF.

V is TRBV5-1 and J is TRBJ2-4; D call uncertain. Germline CDR1 is SGHRS and CDR2 is YFSETQ. V dropped 0 bases and J dropped 6 bases, with 7 bases sitting between them. This CDR3 region has 13 residues. Written as DNA, the CDR3 is TGCGCCAGCAGCTTGGTGGGTTTAAACATTCAGTACTTC. Its protein product is CASSLVGLNIQYF.

The rearrangement uses TRBV7-2 and TRBJ2-5, with D perhaps matching TRBD2 (5 bases). The CDR3 covers 13 residues. From germline, CDR1 is SGHTA and CDR2 FQGNSA. Trimming stripped 5 bases from V and 4 bases from J, with 11 bases between. CDR3: CASSPESGETQYF. For the CDR3, the DNA is TGTGCCAGCAGCCCAGAAAGCGGAGAGACCCAGTACTTC.

This clone appeared a single time. The gene calls are TRBV30 and TRBJ2-5; D might be TRBD2 (5 bases). V lost 8 bases and J 5 bases, leaving 18 bases between the germline ends. The CDR3 spans 13 residues. Per germline, CDR1 GTSNPN and CDR2 SVGIG (reference sequence). The CDR3 sequence: CARGVGSLETQYF. CDR3 coding DNA: TGTGCCCGGGGAGTAGGGAGTCTCGAGACCCAGTACTTC.

The chain carries TRBV5-4 and TRBJ2-3, with TRBD1 matching 8 bases. CDR3 length: 13 amino acids. The germline V gene has CDR1 SGHNT and CDR2 YYREEE (reference sequence). V shed 6 bases and J 6 bases; nucleotides not matched to a gene: 6. This CDR3 reads CASIIQGADTQYF. The CDR3 region has the DNA TGTGCCAGCATCATCCAGGGGGCCGATACGCAGTATTTT. Looking up the rest from reference TRBV5-4 and TRBJ2-3 gives the full variable domain: ETGVTQSPTHLIKTRGQQVTLRCSSQSGHNTVSWYQQALGQGPQFIFQYYREEENGRGNFPPRFSGLQFPNYSSELNVNALELDDSALYLCASIIQGADTQYFGPGTRLTVL.

The J gene is TRBJ1-5, the V gene TRBV4-2; D call uncertain. CDR3 length: 14 amino acids. Between the trimmed V and J ends, which lost 2 bases and 4 bases, there was a span of 9 bases. The V gene's germline CDR1 is LGHNA and CDR2 YNFKEQ. CDR3 loop: CASSQSLDNQPQHF. Written as DNA, the CDR3 is TGTGCCAGCAGCCAATCCTTGGATAATCAGCCCCAGCATTTT.

The chain employs TRBV11-2 and TRBJ2-7; D unclear. Germline V gene sequence: CDR1 SGHAT, CDR2 FQNNGV. Trimming took 6 bases from V and 1 from J, leaving 13 bases between them. The CDR3 runs 14 residues. CDR3 coding DNA: TGTGCCAGCAGGCTTCAAACAGATTCCTACGAGCAGTACTTC. Protein sequence: CASRLQTDSYEQYF. Drawing the rest from reference TRBV11-2 and TRBJ2-7, the complete variable domain is EAGVAQSPRYKIIEKRQSVAFWCNPISGHATLYWYQQILGQGPKLLIQFQNNGVVDDSQLPKDRFSAERLKGVDSTLKIQPAKLEDSAVYLCASRLQTDSYEQYFGPGTRLTVT.

This rearrangement joins TRBV19 to TRBJ2-1; TRBD1 matches 7 bases. Germline CDR1 and CDR2: LNHDA and SQIVND (reference sequence). The length of the CDR3 is 13 residues. With V trimmed by 5 bases and J by 7 bases, 5 bases remained unmatched. CDR3 protein: CASSQVRGNEQFF. CDR3 in DNA: TGTGCCAGTAGTCAAGTCAGGGGGAATGAGCAGTTCTTC. Together with reference TRBV19 and TRBJ2-1, the CDR3 gives the full variable domain: DGGITQSPKYLFRKEGQNVTLSCEQNLNHDAMYWYRQDPGQGLRLIYYSQIVNDFQKGDIAEGYSVSREKKESFPLTVTSAQKNPTAFYLCASSQVRGNEQFFGPGTRLTVL.

The J gene is TRBJ2-2, the V gene TRBV27; D uncertain. The V end lost 3 bases, the J end lost 5 bases, and 13 bases lay between the germline ends. Germline V CDR1 and CDR2: MNHEY, SMNVEV (reference sequence). The CDR3 is 15 amino acids. CDR3 DNA sequence: TGTGCCAGCAGTTTTGAGGTCGGAAGGACCGGGGAGCTGTTTTTT. Protein: CASSFEVGRTGELFF.

This clone was recorded only once. The gene calls are TRBV5-1 and TRBJ2-7, with D perhaps matching TRBD2 (6 bases). V lost 4 bases to trimming and J lost 0 bases, with 14 bases between them. The CDR3 spans 15 residues. Germline CDR1 and CDR2: SGHRS and YFSETQ. This chain's CDR3 is CASSRERDDSYEQYF. The CDR3 DNA reads TGCGCCAGCAGCCGGGAGAGGGACGACTCCTACGAGCAGTACTTC.

The rearrangement joins TRBV6-5 to TRBJ1-3, with TRBD1 identical over 12 bases. The germline gives CDR1 MNHEY, CDR2 SVGAGI. J lost 7 bases, V lost 9 bases, and 10 bases had no gene match. This CDR3 region has 15 residues. The CDR3 DNA is TGTGCCAGTTCCCCGACCGGGACAGGGGGCAACACCATATATTTT. Residues: CASSPTGTGGNTIYF.

The chain combines TRBV28 with TRBJ2-7, with TRBD1 matching 11 bases. The CDR3 sequence is 16 residues long. J gave up 1 base and V 5 bases, and 7 bases lay outside the gene matches. Germline values: CDR1 MDHEN, CDR2 SYDVKM. The CDR3 sequence: CASSMLGTGGSYEQYF. For the CDR3, the DNA is TGTGCCAGCAGTATGTTAGGGACAGGGGGATCCTACGAGCAGTACTTC.

The rearrangement joins TRBV18 to TRBJ1-4, with D possibly being TRBD1 (6 bases). This CDR3 spans 15 amino acids. V gave up 4 bases and J gave up 5 bases, with 14 bases separating them. Germline V gene data show CDR1 as KGHSH and CDR2 as LQKENI. The CDR3 sequence: CASSRGAPRNEKLFF. In nucleotides, the CDR3 is TGTGCCAGCTCACGGGGGGCGCCGAGAAATGAAAAACTGTTTTTT.

The chain couples TRBV4-1 to TRBJ2-5, with a possible D match to TRBD2 (6 bases). Germline V gene lookup returns CDR1 MGHRA and CDR2 YSYEKL. CDR3 size: 16 residues. Trimming left V 0 bases short and J 5 bases short, with 16 bases between. CDR3 sequence reads: CASSQDPGRGRETQYF. The DNA of the CDR3 is TGCGCCAGCAGCCAAGATCCAGGGCGGGGCCGGGAGACCCAGTACTTC.

The chain links TRBV4-1 to TRBJ2-1, with D possibly being TRBD2 (5 bases). CDR3 size: 14 residues. Trimming took off 1 base at V and 6 bases at J, with 10 bases between the two ends. Germline CDR1 reads MGHRA; CDR2 reads YSYEKL. This chain's CDR3 is CASSQGLRGNEQFF. The CDR3 DNA sequence: TGCGCCAGCAGCCAAGGTCTCCGGGGCAATGAGCAGTTCTTC.

The J gene is TRBJ1-1, the V gene TRBV4-2; 7 bases line up with TRBD1. Germline CDR1 reads LGHNA; CDR2 reads YNFKEQ. V lost 2 bases, J lost 1 base, and 10 bases stayed unmatched. There are 17 residues in the CDR3. The CDR3 DNA follows: TGTGCCAGCAGCCAACCCCGGGGAGGGGGCTCGAACACTGAAGCTTTCTTT. Translation gives CASSQPRGGGSNTEAFF.

This chain connects TRBV24-1 to TRBJ1-2; D perhaps matches TRBD1 (6 bases). This CDR3 has 14 amino acids. The V end was cut by 7 bases, the J end by 8 bases, with 19 bases between. Per germline, CDR1 KGHDR and CDR2 SFDVKD. The CDR3 DNA is TGTGCCACCAGCCCAGGGGCCCTTCCCCACGGCTACACCTTC. Protein: CATSPGALPHGYTF.

The genes are TRBV9 and TRBJ1-3; a weak D match, TRBD1 (5 bases). The CDR3 runs 14 residues. CDR1 and CDR2 (germline): SGDLS, YYNGEE. V lost 7 bases to trimming and J lost 3 bases, with 14 bases between them. In DNA, the CDR3 is TGTGCCAGCGGCGCTGGGGGGGGTGGAAACACCATATATTTT. It translates to CASGAGGGGNTIYF.

This chain uses TRBV29-1 with TRBJ1-1, with TRBD1 as a possible D gene (5 bases). Germline lookup yields CDR1 SQVTM and CDR2 ANQGSEA. The V and J ends lost 0 bases and 6 bases respectively, with 17 bases between them. The CDR3 contains 15 residues. In nucleotides, the CDR3 is TGCAGCGTTGAAGACCCGGGGGGAACGGTCGCTGAAGCTTTCTTT. Translation gives CSVEDPGGTVAEAFF.

The V gene is TRBV7-9, the J gene TRBJ2-7, with D perhaps assigned TRBD1 or TRBD2 (5 bases each). This CDR3 spans 17 amino acids. V lost 5 bases and J lost 4, with 24 bases in between. CDR1 is SEHNR, CDR2 FQNEAQ, per germline (reference sequence). This CDR3 reads CASSPPGPGVGLYEQYF. The CDR3 region has the DNA TGTGCCAGCAGCCCCCCGGGACCCGGGGTGGGGCTTTACGAGCAGTACTTC. Full variable domain (outside the CDR3, taken from reference TRBV7-9 and TRBJ2-7): DTGVSQNPRHKITKRGQNVTFRCDPISEHNRLYWYRQTLGQGPEFLTYFQNEAQLEKSRLLSDRFSAERPKGSFSTLEIQRTEQGDSAMYLCASSPPGPGVGLYEQYFGPGTRLTVT.

The chain recombines TRBV3-1 (or the pseudogene TRBV3-2) with TRBJ2-5; a weak D match, TRBD2 (6 bases). V was pared by 3 bases and J by 4 bases, with 9 bases between. CDR1 is LGHDT and CDR2 is YNNKEL in the germline V gene (reference sequence). The CDR3 runs 13 residues. The CDR3 DNA is TGTGCCAGCAGCCACAGACTAGTAGAGACCCAGTACTTC. Amino acids: CASSHRLVETQYF.

This clone was found once. The chain uses TRBV3-1 (or the pseudogene TRBV3-2) and TRBJ1-2, with 8 bases identical to TRBD1. In germline, CDR1 is LGHDT, CDR2 YNNKEL (reference sequence). J lost 8 bases, V lost 4 bases, and 9 bases had no gene match. There are 14 residues in the CDR3. DNA of the CDR3: TGTGCCAGCAGCCTTCTGGCAGGGGGCATCGGCTACACCTTC. It translates to CASSLLAGGIGYTF.

The chain joins TRBV3-1 (or the pseudogene TRBV3-2) to TRBJ1-1; 9 positions match TRBD1. The CDR3 has 13 amino acids. V lost 4 bases, J lost 8 bases, and 5 bases stayed unmatched. Germline V gene lookup returns CDR1 LGHDT and CDR2 YNNKEL (reference sequence). Here the CDR3 reads CASSRDRAGEAFF. CDR3 DNA: TGTGCCAGCAGCCGGGACAGGGCTGGCGAAGCTTTCTTT.

This clone has just one count. V gene TRBV6-5 combines with J gene TRBJ2-7; 10 nucleotides line up with TRBD2. The germline V gene has CDR1 MNHEY and CDR2 SVGAGI. The V and J ends lost 6 bases and 3 bases, in that order; junction bases with no gene match: 2. The CDR3 runs 13 residues. The CDR3 is CASSRTSGYEQYF. In DNA, the CDR3 is TGTGCCAGCAGCCGGACTAGCGGCTACGAGCAGTACTTC.

This clone came up once. V usage is TRBV5-1 and J usage is TRBJ2-7; 7 bases match TRBD2. Unmatched junction bases numbered 17, after V lost 4 bases and J lost 7 bases. The CDR3 sequence is 16 residues long. The germline CDR1 and CDR2 sequences are SGHRS and YFSETQ. The CDR3 region is CASSGQGGTTHPEQYF. CDR3 bases: TGCGCCAGCAGCGGACAAGGCGGGACTACCCATCCAGAGCAGTACTTC. The complete variable domain, with remaining parts taken from reference TRBV5-1 and TRBJ2-7, reads KAGVTQTPRYLIKTRGQQVTLSCSPISGHRSVSWYQQTPGQGLQFLFEYFSETQRNKGNFPGRFSGRQFSNSRSEMNVSTLELGDSALYLCASSGQGGTTHPEQYFGPGTRLTVT.

The chain employs TRBV7-9 and TRBJ1-1, with no clear D. Germline CDR1 reads SEHNR; CDR2 reads FQNEAQ (reference sequence). Trimming left V 1 base short and J 5 bases short, with 8 bases between. This CDR3 comprises 13 residues. This CDR3 is CASSLGAFTEAFF. The CDR3 bases are TGTGCCAGCAGCTTAGGGGCGTTTACTGAAGCTTTCTTT.